One sample yielded the 25 T cell receptor beta chains listed below, sequenced in a study of cytomegalovirus exposure and HLA in healthy donors. The PCR used 60 Vbeta and 13 Jbeta primers. TCRdb keeps only in-frame clones here, not all; method: immunoSEQ multiplex PCR. The table shows under 130,000 clones, with under 80% occurring only once. Sequencing was performed on PBMCs. The receptors here all came from a woman under 30 in good health and CMV-seropositive.

The V and J genes are TRBV2 and TRBJ2-1, with 10 nucleotides matching TRBD2. The CDR3 length is 17 residues. CDR1 and CDR2 (germline): SNHLY, FYNNEI. After removal of 3 bases from V and 8 bases from J, the junction contained 13 bases not matched to a gene. CDR3 sequence reads: CASSDMGAGGPIDEQFF. The CDR3 coding sequence is TGTGCCAGCAGTGATATGGGAGCGGGGGGGCCGATCGATGAGCAGTTCTTC.

The chain recombines TRBV5-6 with TRBJ2-7; 15 nucleotides line up with TRBD2. Trimming at V came to 4 bases and at J to 3 bases, leaving 11 bases not matched to a gene. The CDR3 runs 18 residues. Germline V gene data show CDR1 as SGHDT and CDR2 as YYEEEE. As DNA, the CDR3 is TGTGCCAGCAGCCGACTGGGACTAGCGGGAGGTCTTTTCTACGAGCAGTACTTC. It specifies CASSRLGLAGGLFYEQYF.

The genes are TRBV19 and TRBJ1-4; D is unclear. CDR1 is LNHDA, CDR2 SQIVND, per germline (reference sequence). Deletions cut 9 bases from V and 0 bases from J, with 14 bases between. The CDR3 totals 15 residues. CDR3 bases: TGTGCCAGCCGATTAGGGAGGGCAACTAATGAAAAACTGTTTTTT. Residues: CASRLGRATNEKLFF.

V usage is TRBV19 and J usage is TRBJ2-1; D is unresolved. The CDR3 has 15 residues. Germline V gene lookup returns CDR1 LNHDA and CDR2 SQIVND (reference sequence). Deletions cut 5 bases from V and 6 bases from J, with 17 bases between. The CDR3 DNA reads TGTGCCAGTAGTGCCGCCTTTACCGGAGCCAATGAGCAGTTCTTC. It encodes CASSAAFTGANEQFF.

The chain recombines TRBV7-8 with TRBJ1-5; 9 positions agree with TRBD1. Germline CDR1 reads SGHVS; CDR2 reads FQNEAQ. The junction had 5 bases not matched to a gene; V was cut back by 1 base and J by 7 bases. The CDR3 runs 15 residues. The CDR3 bases are TGTGCCAGCAGCTTAGGCCGGACAGGGGACCAGCCCCAGCATTTT. Amino acids: CASSLGRTGDQPQHF.

In this sample, this clone turned up once. This chain uses TRBV29-1 with TRBJ1-2; D unclear. This CDR3 has 15 amino acids. CDR1 SQVTM and CDR2 ANQGSEA come from the germline V gene. Trimming cost V 2 bases and J 0 bases, with 13 bases left between them. In nucleotides, the CDR3 is TGCAGCGTTGAATCTCTTGCTATCGCTAACTATGGCTACACCTTC. As protein: CSVESLAIANYGYTF. Filled out from reference TRBV29-1 and TRBJ1-2, the complete variable domain reads SAVISQKPSRDICQRGTSLTIQCQVDSQVTMMFWYRQQPGQSLTLIATANQGSEATYESGFVIDKFPISRPNLTFSTLTVSNMSPEDSSIYLCSVESLAIANYGYTFGSGTRLTVV.

CDR3 in amino acids: CASRRDRGSSYEQYF. The DNA of the CDR3 is TGTGCCAGCAGACGAGACAGGGGGAGCTCCTACGAGCAGTACTTC. The V gene is TRBV2, the J gene TRBJ2-7, with 9 bases aligning to TRBD1. J was trimmed by 0 bases and V by 6 bases; bases with no gene match: 6. Per germline, CDR1 SNHLY and CDR2 FYNNEI. The CDR3 runs 15 residues.

This clone was seen a handful of times. The chain recombines TRBV2 with TRBJ1-2; D might be TRBD1 (6 bases). V lost 6 bases and J lost 4, with 21 bases in between. In germline, CDR1 is SNHLY, CDR2 FYNNEI. This CDR3 has 16 residues. Here the CDR3 reads CASSPTGRRDSYGYTF. The CDR3 coding sequence is TGTGCCAGCAGCCCAACAGGGCGCAGGGATTCCTATGGCTACACCTTC. Full variable domain (rest looked up from reference TRBV2 and TRBJ1-2): EPEVTQTPSHQVTQMGQEVILRCVPISNHLYFYWYRQILGQKVEFLVSFYNNEISEKSEIFDDQFSVERPDGSNFTLKIRSTKLEDSAMYFCASSPTGRRDSYGYTFGSGTRLTVV.

The genes are TRBV5-6 and TRBJ2-7; 11 bases line up with TRBD2. This CDR3 comprises 15 residues. With 0 bases clipped from V and 2 bases from J, the junction kept 1 base outside the gene matches. Germline values: CDR1 SGHDT, CDR2 YYEEEE. The CDR3 nucleotides are TGTGCCAGCAGCTTGGAACTAGCGGGGGCCTACGAGCAGTACTTC. Its translation is CASSLELAGAYEQYF.

This clone was picked up one time. An end of the junction does not agree with germline; a read error may underlie this. The V gene is TRBV2, the J gene TRBJ2-2; D might be TRBD2 (6 bases). The germline V gene has CDR1 SNHLY and CDR2 FYNNEI. The CDR3 spans 15 residues. The DNA for the CDR3 is TGTGCCAGCAGTGCTGAGGGGCTTTCCACCGGGGGGCTGTTTTTT. Its translation: CASSAEGLSTGGLFF.

The chain links TRBV7-6 to TRBJ2-5, with a possible D match to TRBD2 (5 bases). V was clipped by 4 bases and J by 0 bases, with 15 bases between them. Germline loops: CDR1 SGHVS, CDR2 FNYEAQ. CDR3 length equals 16 residues. The CDR3 sequence: CASSSYPRGYQETQYF. CDR3 coding DNA: TGTGCCAGCAGCTCATACCCACGGGGTTACCAAGAGACCCAGTACTTC.

The DNA for the CDR3 is TGTGCCAGTAGTATCGCGTCGGGGGTTAATGAGCAGTTCTTC. Protein product: CASSIASGVNEQFF. The genes are TRBV19 and TRBJ2-1; D possibly corresponds to TRBD2 (6 bases). There are 14 residues in the CDR3. The V gene lost 3 bases and the J gene lost 7 bases, with 13 bases spanning the gap. The V gene's germline CDR1 is LNHDA and CDR2 SQIVND (reference sequence).

The V gene is TRBV12-5, the J gene TRBJ1-2, with 10 bases fitting TRBD1. In germline, CDR1 is LGHNT, CDR2 FRNRAP. The junction had 8 bases not matched to a gene; V was cut back by 4 bases and J by 6 bases. CDR3 length equals 15 residues. The CDR3, as DNA: TGTGCTAGTGGTTCGGGGACAGGGGCTGGTAATGGCTACACCTTC. Translation gives CASGSGTGAGNGYTF. The whole variable domain, filled in from reference TRBV12-5 and TRBJ1-2, reads DARVTQTPRHKVTEMGQEVTMRCQPILGHNTVFWYRQTMMQGLELLAYFRNRAPLDDSGMPKDRFSAEMPDATLATLKIQPSEPRDSAVYFCASGSGTGAGNGYTFGSGTRLTVV.

There are a few counts of this clone. The V and J genes are TRBV5-6 and TRBJ1-2; possible D gene TRBD1, 5 bases. The CDR3 consists of 15 residues. The V and J ends lost 5 bases and 8 bases respectively, with 22 bases between them. From germline, CDR1 is SGHDT and CDR2 YYEEEE. The CDR3 region is CASRSIHQGQRGYTF. Here the CDR3 DNA reads TGTGCCAGCAGGAGCATCCACCAGGGTCAAAGGGGCTACACCTTC. Full variable domain (outside the CDR3, taken from reference TRBV5-6 and TRBJ1-2): DAGVTQSPTHLIKTRGQQVTLRCSPKSGHDTVSWYQQALGQGPQFIFQYYEEEERQRGNFPDRFSGHQFPNYSSELNVNALLLGDSALYLCASRSIHQGQRGYTFGSGTRLTVV.

The chain combines TRBV19 with TRBJ2-2, with D possibly matching TRBD2 (6 bases). The CDR3 runs 15 residues. V lost 6 bases, J lost 0 bases, and 11 bases lay in between. Looked up from germline, CDR1 is LNHDA and CDR2 is SQIVND (reference sequence). CDR3 loop: CASRGSGTNTGELFF. CDR3 DNA sequence: TGTGCCAGTAGGGGTAGCGGAACGAACACCGGGGAGCTGTTTTTT. The whole variable domain, filled in from reference TRBV19 and TRBJ2-2, reads DGGITQSPKYLFRKEGQNVTLSCEQNLNHDAMYWYRQDPGQGLRLIYYSQIVNDFQKGDIAEGYSVSREKKESFPLTVTSAQKNPTAFYLCASRGSGTNTGELFFGEGSRLTVL.

This clone was detected only once. This chain joins TRBV7-3 and TRBJ2-7; the match to TRBD2 covers 13 bases. The ends lost 5 bases at V and 7 bases at J; junction bases unmatched: 5. From germline, CDR1 is SGHTA and CDR2 FQGTGA. There are 14 residues in the CDR3. In nucleotides, the CDR3 is TGTGCCAGCAGCCCCACTAGCGGGAGGGGAGAGCAGTACTTC. Translated: CASSPTSGRGEQYF.

The CDR3 protein is CASSLLRGGGAGTDTQYF. For the CDR3, the DNA is TGCGCCAGCAGCTTGTTGCGCGGCGGGGGGGCCGGGACAGATACGCAGTATTTT. V usage is TRBV5-1 and J usage is TRBJ2-3, with 9 positions matching TRBD2. The CDR3 sequence is 18 residues long. CDR1 and CDR2 (germline): SGHRS, YFSETQ. After removal of 1 base from V and 3 bases from J, the junction contained 12 bases not matched to a gene.

The V call is TRBV2, the J call TRBJ1-3; no clear D. Trimming removed 6 bases at V and 0 bases at J, with 9 bases between. CDR1 is SNHLY and CDR2 is FYNNEI in the germline V gene. This CDR3 has 14 amino acids. The CDR3 loop is CASSGIGSGNTIYF. CDR3 nucleotides: TGTGCCAGCAGCGGGATCGGCTCTGGAAACACCATATATTTT.

This clone was detected only a few times. The V call is TRBV9, the J call TRBJ2-7; D might be TRBD2 (6 bases). Trimming took 3 bases from V and 0 from J, leaving 13 bases between them. The CDR3 extends over 15 amino acids. Germline V gene sequence: CDR1 SGDLS, CDR2 YYNGEE. CDR3 DNA sequence: TGTGCCAGCAGCGCGTCGGCCGGGAGCTCCTACGAGCAGTACTTC. Residues: CASSASAGSSYEQYF.

This chain connects TRBV5-1 to TRBJ2-1; 15 bases map to TRBD2. Germline CDR1 and CDR2: SGHRS and YFSETQ. Germline trimming cut 0 bases from V and 0 bases from J; bases unmatched to any gene: 10. The CDR3 is made up of 21 amino acids. CDR3 sequence reads: CASSLANRTSGRGYSYNEQFF. CDR3 in DNA: TGCGCCAGCAGCTTGGCGAATCGGACTAGCGGGAGGGGTTACTCCTACAATGAGCAGTTCTTC.

This rearrangement joins TRBV10-3 to TRBJ1-5, with 7 nucleotides matching TRBD1. The trim removed 10 bases at V and 1 base at J, leaving 16 bases unmatched. Germline assignment: CDR1 ENHRY and CDR2 SYGVKD. The CDR3 spans 17 residues. Here the CDR3 DNA reads TGTGCCACCCAGGGAATAGGATCGGGACAGAGCAATCAGCCCCAGCATTTT. Amino acid sequence: CATQGIGSGQSNQPQHF.

J is TRBJ2-2 and V is TRBV28; no clear D gene. Germline V lookup: CDR1 MDHEN, CDR2 SYDVKM. Trimming left V 9 bases short and J 4 bases short, with 6 bases between. The CDR3 is made up of 11 amino acids. Written as DNA, the CDR3 is TGTGCCAGTAGATCCACCGGGGAGCTGTTTTTT. It specifies CASRSTGELFF.

This clone was counted a few times. The V call is TRBV7-9, the J call TRBJ1-2; 10 bases map to TRBD1. Germline V CDR1 and CDR2: SEHNR, FQNEAQ (reference sequence). The junction had 12 bases not matched to a gene; V was cut back by 4 bases and J by 4 bases. This CDR3 has 17 amino acids. CDR3 region: CASSSFSGDRGLYGYTF. The CDR3 DNA sequence: TGTGCCAGCAGCTCGTTCTCCGGCGACAGGGGGCTCTATGGCTACACCTTC. Complete variable domain (other parts from reference TRBV7-9 and TRBJ1-2): DTGVSQNPRHKITKRGQNVTFRCDPISEHNRLYWYRQTLGQGPEFLTYFQNEAQLEKSRLLSDRFSAERPKGSFSTLEIQRTEQGDSAMYLCASSSFSGDRGLYGYTFGSGTRLTVV.

The rearrangement joins TRBV7-3 to TRBJ2-7, with D possibly matching TRBD2 (6 bases). V was clipped by 0 bases and J by 0 bases, with 12 bases between them. CDR3 length: 16 amino acids. Germline assignment: CDR1 SGHTA and CDR2 FQGTGA. In DNA, the CDR3 is TGTGCCAGCAGCTTAACCGGCGGGGCCCTCTCCTACGAGCAGTACTTC. Its protein product is CASSLTGGALSYEQYF.

The chain combines TRBV7-3 with TRBJ1-1, with 9 bases lining up with TRBD1. The CDR3 is made up of 13 amino acids. The V gene's germline CDR1 is SGHTA and CDR2 FQGTGA. The junction had 6 bases not matched to a gene; V was cut back by 4 bases and J by 9 bases. The DNA of the CDR3 is TGTGCCAGCAGCTCTACAGGGGGCACCAAAGCTTTCTTT. The encoded protein is CASSSTGGTKAFF.